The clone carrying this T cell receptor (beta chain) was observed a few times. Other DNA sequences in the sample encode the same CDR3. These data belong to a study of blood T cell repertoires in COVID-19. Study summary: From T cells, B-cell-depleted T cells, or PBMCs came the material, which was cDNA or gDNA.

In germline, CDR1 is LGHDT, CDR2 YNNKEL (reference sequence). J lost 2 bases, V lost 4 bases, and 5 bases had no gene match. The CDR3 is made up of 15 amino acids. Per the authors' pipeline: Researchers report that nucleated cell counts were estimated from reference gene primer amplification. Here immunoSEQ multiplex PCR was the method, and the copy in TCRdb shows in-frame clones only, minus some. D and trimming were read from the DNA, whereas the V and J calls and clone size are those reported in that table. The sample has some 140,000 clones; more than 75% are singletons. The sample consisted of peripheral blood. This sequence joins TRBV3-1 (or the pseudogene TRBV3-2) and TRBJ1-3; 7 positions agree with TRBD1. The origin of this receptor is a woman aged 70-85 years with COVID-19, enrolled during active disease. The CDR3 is CASSPTGVTGNTIYF. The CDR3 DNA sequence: TGTGCCAGCAGCCCTACAGGGGTCACTGGAAACACCATATATTTT.